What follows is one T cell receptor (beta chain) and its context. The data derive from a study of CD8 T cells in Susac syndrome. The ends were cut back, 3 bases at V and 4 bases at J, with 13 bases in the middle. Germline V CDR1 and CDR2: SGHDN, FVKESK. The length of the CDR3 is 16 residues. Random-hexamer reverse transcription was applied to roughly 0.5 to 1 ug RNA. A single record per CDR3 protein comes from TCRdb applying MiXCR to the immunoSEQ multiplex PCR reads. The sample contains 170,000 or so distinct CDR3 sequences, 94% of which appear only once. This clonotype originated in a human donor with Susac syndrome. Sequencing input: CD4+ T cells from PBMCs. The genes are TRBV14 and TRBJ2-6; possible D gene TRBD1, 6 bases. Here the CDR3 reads CASSQGANSGANVLTF. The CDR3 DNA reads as TGTGCCAGCAGCCAGGGGGCGAATTCCGGGGCCAACGTCCTGACTTTC.